Given below is one T cell receptor (beta chain) in context. The target of this receptor is not known. No much larger clone is present one base from it, and per-base qualities are unavailable. The source of the sample is a study of response to subunit inactivated influenza vaccine (dated by TCRdb to the late 2010s). Looking at the study overall: Deep quantitative T cell receptor repertoire profiling was used in the study to track responses to a trivalent subunit inactivated influenza vaccine. What the authors observed across the whole study: According to the authors, only a limited number of new T cells may be recruited by each seasonal influenza vaccination.

The library was built by means of RT-PCR. The sequencer listed for this sample is Illumina HiSeq 2500. The raw public data were reprocessed by TCRdb itself: fastp quality trimming at Q25, MiXCR clonotype calling, in-frame beta chains only. Here each entry gathers all rows of one CDR3 protein and keeps the most common genes and DNA. Across this sample there are about 530,000 distinct CDR3 sequences, with approximately 12% seen only once. The top ten constitute 9.5% to 13% of the sample. The germline V gene encodes CDR1 SGDLS and CDR2 YYNGEE. The CDR3 spans 15 residues, from the cysteine through the phenylalanine. Kept here is only the CDR3 DNA, which spans 45 bases and is read in frame from base 1. Cut back by 0 bases and 2 bases, the V and J ends lie 10 bases apart.

The receptor's source is a man between 50 and 59 years old who received an inactivated influenza vaccine. Donor details come from another sample of the same person, matched by shared clones. The sequencing here drew on PBMCs from blood, taken on the day of vaccination. The rearrangement joined TRBV9 to TRBJ2-3; the D gene is not confidently resolved. The encoded CDR3 is CASSVDGSYTDTQYF. Read as DNA, the sequence is TGTGCCAGCAGCGTAGACGGCAGTTACACAGATACGCAGTATTTT.